Below, one T cell receptor (beta chain) is given with its context. In the authors' workflow: Using reference gene primer amplification, nucleated cell counts were estimated. This table comes from immunoSEQ multiplex PCR, and its TCRdb copy is limited to in-frame clones, with some not included. That table is the source of V, J and clone size, and D and trimming were worked out from the DNA. The repertoire holds about 46,000 clones, with approximately 83% as singletons. The data were obtained in a study of blood T cell repertoires in COVID-19. The overall study: Samples representing acute and convalescent COVID-19 were sourced from the United States, Italy and Spain. The cDNA or gDNA used as material had been derived from T cells, B-cell-depleted T cells, or PBMCs.

Per germline, CDR1 SGDLS and CDR2 YYNGEE. The ends were cut back, 1 base at V and 2 bases at J, with 7 bases in the middle. The CDR3 runs 14 residues. V gene TRBV9 combines with J gene TRBJ1-3; D remains unclear. Sequenced sample: peripheral blood. The receptor was isolated from a human donor in a cohort sampled during active COVID-19. The donor label of this sample is uncertain. CDR3 amino acids: CASSVKGAGNTIYF. CDR3 nucleotides: TGTGCCAGCAGCGTAAAAGGAGCTGGAAACACCATATATTTT.